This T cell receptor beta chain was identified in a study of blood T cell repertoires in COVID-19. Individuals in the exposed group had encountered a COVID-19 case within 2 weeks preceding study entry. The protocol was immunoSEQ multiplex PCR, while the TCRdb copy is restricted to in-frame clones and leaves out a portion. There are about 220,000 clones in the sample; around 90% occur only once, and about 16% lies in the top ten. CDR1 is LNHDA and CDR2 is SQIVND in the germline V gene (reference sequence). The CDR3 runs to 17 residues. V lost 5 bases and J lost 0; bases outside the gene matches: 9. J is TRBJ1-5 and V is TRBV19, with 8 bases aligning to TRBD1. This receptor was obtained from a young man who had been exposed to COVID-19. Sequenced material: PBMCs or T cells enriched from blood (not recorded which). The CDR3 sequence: CASSPGTGPDSNQPQHF. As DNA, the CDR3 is TGTGCCAGTAGTCCCGGGACAGGACCAGATAGCAATCAGCCCCAGCATTTT.